This T cell receptor beta chain was captured by sequencing in a study of blood T cell repertoires in COVID-19. About the study: Samples came from the United States, Italy and Spain, spanning acute and convalescent COVID-19. Nucleic acid was either cDNA or gDNA, and it came from T cells, B-cell-depleted T cells, or PBMCs.

The V and J ends lost 6 bases and 5 bases respectively, with 8 bases between them. The CDR3 spans 12 residues. Authors' data handling: It was from reference gene primer amplification that nucleated cell counts were estimated. Data came from immunoSEQ multiplex PCR; TCRdb stores just in-frame clones and leaves some out. V and J calls and clone size are copied from that table; D and trimming were computed from the DNA. Of about 270,000 clones listed, approximately 83% are singletons. V usage is TRBV12-3 or TRBV12-4 and J usage is TRBJ1-5, with no clear D. This clonotype originated in a human donor in a cohort sampled during active COVID-19. Sequencing used peripheral blood. CDR3 bases: TGTGCCAGCAGCCGCGGATATCAGCCCCAGCATTTT. The encoded protein is CASSRGYQPQHF.